These 12 T cell receptor beta chains were sequenced from one sample in a study of early T cells in non-severe SARS-CoV-2 infection. TCRdb re-called the 5' RACE reads through MiXCR, storing one row per CDR3 protein. The sample records 50,000 to 70,000 distinct CDR3 sequences, about 8.4% being singletons. Sequenced material: whole blood. These receptors all stem from an adult who was a healthcare worker with PCR-confirmed SARS-CoV-2 infection or an uninfected control (not recorded which).

Many counts were recorded for this clonotype. V is TRBV7-9 and J is TRBJ2-1; possible D gene TRBD1, 6 bases. V was pared by 5 bases and J by 5 bases, with 10 bases between. CDR3 length: 13 residues. CDR1 SEHNR and CDR2 FQNEAQ come from the germline V gene (reference sequence). The CDR3 is CASSPDSNNEQFF. The CDR3 DNA follows: TGTGCCAGCAGCCCGGACAGTAACAATGAGCAGTTCTTC.

This clonotype has at least ten counts. The CDR3 nucleotides read TGTGCCAGCAGCTACCCAGGGACAGGGGGGTACAATGAGCAGTTCTTC. Its protein product is CASSYPGTGGYNEQFF. The chain couples TRBV7-3 to TRBJ2-1; TRBD1 agrees at 11 bases. With 4 bases clipped from V and 4 bases from J, the junction kept 6 bases outside the gene matches. The CDR3 consists of 16 residues. CDR1 is SGHTA and CDR2 is FQGTGA in the germline V gene.

The gene calls are TRBV10-3 and TRBJ2-1; maybe TRBD2 (6 bases). Germline assignment: CDR1 ENHRY and CDR2 SYGVKD. This CDR3 spans 16 amino acids. The V gene lost 0 bases and the J gene lost 7 bases, with 16 bases spanning the gap. The chain's CDR3 is CAISESGSGRVNEQFF. CDR3 DNA: TGTGCCATCAGTGAGTCGGGTAGCGGAAGGGTAAATGAGCAGTTCTTC.

This clonotype was seen repeatedly, ten times or more. V is TRBV29-1 and J is TRBJ2-7; TRBD1 agrees at 8 bases. Germline assignment: CDR1 SQVTM and CDR2 ANQGSEA. The CDR3 covers 13 residues. Trimming cost V 6 bases and J 1 base; bases outside gene matches: 5. CDR3 sequence reads: CSVVTGGSYEQYF. DNA of the CDR3: TGCAGCGTCGTTACAGGGGGATCCTACGAGCAGTACTTC.

In its sample, this clonotype was seen a few times. The J gene is TRBJ1-1, the V gene TRBV15; 8 bases fit TRBD1. With V trimmed by 1 base and J by 7 bases, 8 bases remained unmatched. The CDR3 is 15 residues long. CDR1 and CDR2 from the germline V gene are LNHNV and YYDKDF (reference sequence). In DNA, the CDR3 is TGTGCCACCAGCAGAGGGACAGGGAAGAGGAATGAAGCTTTCTTT. It is translated as CATSRGTGKRNEAFF.

This clonotype has a handful of counts. This chain connects TRBV5-6 to TRBJ1-1; no clear D gene. The V end was cut by 2 bases, the J end by 6 bases, with 8 bases between. Germline CDR1 SGHDT, CDR2 YYEEEE. This CDR3 comprises 12 residues. This CDR3 reads CASSLSAAEAFF. The CDR3 bases are TGTGCCAGCAGCTTATCAGCCGCTGAAGCTTTCTTT.

The gene calls are TRBV27 and TRBJ2-7; possibly TRBD1 for D (6 bases). The V and J ends lost 6 bases and 3 bases respectively, with 12 bases between them. The CDR3 covers 13 residues. Germline V gene sequence: CDR1 MNHEY, CDR2 SMNVEV (reference sequence). The CDR3 sequence: CASRGTPDYEQYF. The CDR3 DNA reads as TGTGCCAGCAGGGGGACACCCGACTACGAGCAGTACTTC.

This rearrangement joins TRBV18 to TRBJ2-7; 9 nucleotides align to TRBD2. Trimming cost V 5 bases and J 0 bases; bases outside gene matches: 8. This CDR3 spans 16 amino acids. Per the germline V gene, CDR1 is KGHSH and CDR2 is LQKENI. Here the CDR3 reads CASSFSLAGPSYEQYF. The DNA of the CDR3 is TGTGCCAGCTCATTCTCGCTAGCGGGGCCCTCCTACGAGCAGTACTTC.

This clonotype came up a few times. This rearrangement joins TRBV9 to TRBJ2-3; 8 bases agree with TRBD1. The CDR3 has 17 residues. With V trimmed by 0 bases and J by 4 bases, 10 bases remained unmatched. Germline V lookup: CDR1 SGDLS, CDR2 YYNGEE. Here the CDR3 reads CASSVVPQGEGPDTQYF. CDR3 nucleotides: TGTGCCAGCAGCGTAGTCCCACAGGGGGAAGGGCCAGATACGCAGTATTTT. The variable domain in full, with the rest retrieved from reference TRBV9 and TRBJ2-3, is DSGVTQTPKHLITATGQRVTLRCSPRSGDLSVYWYQQSLDQGLQFLIQYYNGEERAKGNILERFSAQQFPDLHSELNLSSLELGDSALYFCASSVVPQGEGPDTQYFGPGTRLTVL.

This clonotype showed up many times. The chain couples TRBV19 to TRBJ1-5; TRBD1 agrees at 7 bases. V was pared by 5 bases and J by 5 bases, with 9 bases of the junction left unmatched. Germline V gene data show CDR1 as LNHDA and CDR2 as SQIVND (reference sequence). CDR3 size: 15 residues. The CDR3 sequence is CASSGTGALYQPQHF. DNA of the CDR3: TGTGCCAGTAGTGGAACAGGGGCGTTGTATCAGCCCCAGCATTTT. The entire variable domain, with the rest obtained from reference TRBV19 and TRBJ1-5, is as follows: DGGITQSPKYLFRKEGQNVTLSCEQNLNHDAMYWYRQDPGQGLRLIYYSQIVNDFQKGDIAEGYSVSREKKESFPLTVTSAQKNPTAFYLCASSGTGALYQPQHFGDGTRLSIL.

This clonotype was detected only a few times. The V gene is TRBV9, the J gene TRBJ1-3; unclear D gene. The CDR3 spans 15 residues. The germline V gene encodes CDR1 SGDLS and CDR2 YYNGEE. V gave up 0 bases and J gave up 8 bases, with 15 bases separating them. The chain's CDR3 is CASSVVGSMGDTIYF. The CDR3, as DNA: TGTGCCAGCAGCGTAGTGGGATCAATGGGCGACACCATATATTTT. Full variable domain (missing parts from reference TRBV9 and TRBJ1-3): DSGVTQTPKHLITATGQRVTLRCSPRSGDLSVYWYQQSLDQGLQFLIQYYNGEERAKGNILERFSAQQFPDLHSELNLSSLELGDSALYFCASSVVGSMGDTIYFGEGSWLTVV.

The sample holds a few counts of this clonotype. The V call is TRBV29-1, the J call TRBJ2-7, with D perhaps matching TRBD1 (6 bases). V was trimmed by 3 bases and J by 2 bases, leaving 20 bases between them. Germline CDR1 and CDR2: SQVTM and ANQGSEA. This CDR3 has 16 residues. The CDR3 nucleotides read TGCAGCGTTGATGGTTATTCTTCGGGACAAACCTACGAGCAGTACTTC. The encoded protein is CSVDGYSSGQTYEQYF.